These 19 T cell receptor beta chains were all obtained from the same sample, sequenced in a study of T cell responses to AZD1222 COVID-19 vaccine. Method: immunoSEQ multiplex PCR; TCRdb's copy keeps in-frame clones and lacks some. The data show about 140,000 clones, less than 95% seen once. The sample consisted of peripheral blood, taken 28 days after the second AZD1222 dose. The receptor set was obtained from an adult who received the AZD1222 COVID-19 vaccine.

J is TRBJ1-4 and V is TRBV12-3 or TRBV12-4; D gene unclear. This CDR3 has 11 residues. The V end was cut by 5 bases, the J end by 8 bases, with 6 bases between. In nucleotides, the CDR3 is TGTGCCAGCAGTACTGACGAAAAACTGTTTTTT. Translating it yields CASSTDEKLFF.

The V gene is TRBV19, the J gene TRBJ2-1; a weak D match, TRBD2 (6 bases). The CDR3 is made up of 14 amino acids. Per germline, CDR1 LNHDA and CDR2 SQIVND (reference sequence). Trimming pared 2 bases from V and 6 bases from J, leaving 11 bases between. CDR3 bases: TGTGCCAGTAGTATACTAGCGAGCGCCAATGAGCAGTTCTTC. Protein sequence: CASSILASANEQFF.

The chain is built from TRBV7-9 and TRBJ2-1; tentative D call: TRBD2 (6 bases). The CDR3 sequence is 14 residues long. V was shortened by 5 bases and J by 4 bases, with 12 bases between the two germline ends. Germline V CDR1 and CDR2: SEHNR, FQNEAQ (reference sequence). This CDR3 is CASSLTGTYNEQFF. The CDR3 DNA is TGTGCCAGCAGCCTGACCGGGACTTACAATGAGCAGTTCTTC.

This clone appeared once. This chain connects TRBV3-1 (or the pseudogene TRBV3-2) to TRBJ2-2, with TRBD2 as a possible D gene (6 bases). The CDR3 contains 16 residues. Germline V lookup: CDR1 LGHDT, CDR2 YNNKEL (reference sequence). Trimming took 3 bases from V and 4 from J, leaving 15 bases between them. The CDR3, as DNA: TGTGCCAGCAGCCAGAGGGGACTGCGGAGCACCGGGGAGCTGTTTTTT. It codes for CASSQRGLRSTGELFF.

The rearrangement joins TRBV7-7 to TRBJ2-2; 11 bases align to TRBD2. The germline V gene has CDR1 SSHAT and CDR2 FNYEAQ (reference sequence). The CDR3 has 16 residues. With V trimmed by 4 bases and J by 4 bases, 5 bases remained unmatched. The CDR3 protein is CASSSGLAGATGELFF. CDR3 DNA: TGTGCCAGCAGCTCCGGACTAGCGGGCGCCACCGGGGAGCTGTTTTTT.

As regards this clone: Different DNA sequences within this sample yield the same CDR3. This sequence joins TRBV6-5 and TRBJ1-6, with TRBD1 matching over 7 bases. Germline CDR1 is MNHEY and CDR2 is SVGAGI. V shed 0 bases and J 6 bases; nucleotides not matched to a gene: 2. This CDR3 spans 15 amino acids. CDR3 coding DNA: TGTGCCAGCAGTTACTCGGCAGGGGGTAATTCACCCCTCCACTTT. Its protein product is CASSYSAGGNSPLHF.

The chain combines TRBV18 with TRBJ2-1; D gene uncertain. There are 15 residues in the CDR3. Deletions cut 4 bases from V and 2 bases from J, with 12 bases between. The germline gives CDR1 KGHSH, CDR2 LQKENI. CDR3 loop: CASSRDPLTYNEQFF. DNA for the CDR3: TGTGCCAGCTCACGAGACCCCCTCACCTACAATGAGCAGTTCTTC. Variable domain in full (rest from reference TRBV18 and TRBJ2-1): NAGVMQNPRHLVRRRGQEARLRCSPMKGHSHVYWYRQLPEEGLKFMVYLQKENIIDESGMPKERFSAEFPKEGPSILRIQQVVRGDSAAYFCASSRDPLTYNEQFFGPGTRLTVL.

The CDR3 sequence: CASSIDRAYQPQHF. The DNA of the CDR3 is TGTGCCAGTAGTATTGACAGGGCCTATCAGCCCCAGCATTTT. This chain uses TRBV19 with TRBJ1-5, with 7 bases fitting TRBD1. Trimming removed 3 bases from V and 5 bases from J; junction bases left unmatched: 4. In germline, CDR1 is LNHDA, CDR2 SQIVND (reference sequence). CDR3 length equals 14 residues.

The J gene is TRBJ1-4, the V gene TRBV20-1; TRBD1 agrees at 7 bases. CDR1 is DFQATT and CDR2 is SNEGSKA in the germline V gene (reference sequence). This CDR3 spans 15 amino acids. After removal of 3 bases from V and 8 bases from J, the junction contained 12 bases not matched to a gene. The CDR3 loop reads CSASRATGNAEKLFF. CDR3 in DNA: TGCAGTGCTAGTCGGGCGACAGGGAATGCGGAAAAACTGTTTTTT.

The V and J genes are TRBV18 and TRBJ1-4; D is unclear. The CDR3 runs to 14 residues. V lost 3 bases, J lost 5 bases, and 10 bases lay in between. The germline gives CDR1 KGHSH, CDR2 LQKENI. The CDR3 DNA sequence: TGTGCCAGCTCACCCCAGGCGAAGAATGAAAAACTGTTTTTT. Translation gives CASSPQAKNEKLFF. Drawing the rest from reference TRBV18 and TRBJ1-4, the complete variable domain is NAGVMQNPRHLVRRRGQEARLRCSPMKGHSHVYWYRQLPEEGLKFMVYLQKENIIDESGMPKERFSAEFPKEGPSILRIQQVVRGDSAAYFCASSPQAKNEKLFFGSGTQLSVL.

This sequence joins TRBV28 and TRBJ1-2; D gene uncertain. Germline V gene sequence: CDR1 MDHEN, CDR2 SYDVKM. Trimming shortened V by 5 bases and J by 8 bases, and 12 bases separated the two germline ends. The CDR3 sequence is 12 residues long. CDR3 nucleotide sequence: TGTGCCAGCAGTCCGCCCTTTTCGGGCTACACCTTC. It codes for CASSPPFSGYTF.

The chain links TRBV7-9 to TRBJ1-3; 7 bases agree with TRBD1. The CDR3 consists of 15 residues. Per the germline V gene, CDR1 is SEHNR and CDR2 is FQNEAQ (reference sequence). V lost 5 bases to trimming and J lost 3 bases; unmatched junction nucleotides: 7. The CDR3 spells CASSEGQTIGNTIYF. The DNA for the CDR3 is TGTGCCAGCAGCGAGGGACAGACAATTGGAAACACCATATATTTT.

The chain has TRBV30 and TRBJ1-2, with 9 bases aligning to TRBD1. Losses at the gene ends were 1 base for V and 3 bases for J; bases not matched to a gene: 3. CDR1 is GTSNPN, CDR2 SVGIG, per germline (reference sequence). CDR3 length equals 14 residues. Here the CDR3 reads CAWSGRDRDYGYTF. The DNA for the CDR3 is TGTGCCTGGAGTGGCCGGGACAGGGACTATGGCTACACCTTC.

This clone was recorded only once. This sequence joins TRBV28 and TRBJ1-5; the D is unclear. CDR3 size: 13 residues. CDR1 is MDHEN and CDR2 is SYDVKM in the germline V gene. V was pared by 4 bases and J by 3 bases, with 7 bases between. DNA for the CDR3: TGTGCCAGCAGTTCACAGACCAATCAGCCCCAGCATTTT. Translation: CASSSQTNQPQHF.

Comment on this clone: The sample has other DNA sequences that encode this CDR3 too. J is TRBJ1-5 and V is TRBV5-1, with D possibly being TRBD1 (6 bases). Trimming left V 0 bases short and J 3 bases short, with 7 bases between. CDR1 is SGHRS and CDR2 is YFSETQ in the germline V gene. The CDR3 contains 14 residues. The CDR3 DNA sequence: TGCGCCAGCAGCTTGGGACAGGACAATCAGCCCCAGCATTTT. Its protein is CASSLGQDNQPQHF.

The rearrangement uses TRBV29-1 and TRBJ2-1; 13 nucleotides match TRBD2. The CDR3 loop spans 15 amino acids. Germline values: CDR1 SQVTM, CDR2 ANQGSEA. V lost 5 bases, J lost 7 bases, and 8 bases stayed unmatched. The DNA of the CDR3 is TGCAGCGTTTGGGGAGGGACTAGCGGGGATAATGAGCAGTTCTTC. Its protein is CSVWGGTSGDNEQFF.

The V call is TRBV5-1, the J call TRBJ2-7; D ambiguous. CDR3 length: 12 amino acids. Trimming left V 4 bases short and J 4 bases short, with 9 bases between. Germline assignment: CDR1 SGHRS and CDR2 YFSETQ. The CDR3 DNA is TGCGCCAGCAGCCTGGGCCGTTACGAGCAGTACTTC. It encodes CASSLGRYEQYF.

This clone was seen a single time. The CDR3 nucleotides read TGCAGCGTTGTGAGGGATGAAATTAATGAGCAGTTCTTC. Translating gives CSVVRDEINEQFF. The chain carries TRBV29-1 and TRBJ2-1; D is possibly TRBD2 (5 bases). This CDR3 region has 13 residues. The germline V and J ends were trimmed by 4 bases and 7 bases, with 14 bases remaining between them. Germline loops: CDR1 SQVTM, CDR2 ANQGSEA.

The gene calls are TRBV19 and TRBJ1-2; tentative D call: TRBD1 (5 bases). The V end was cut by 11 bases, the J end by 3 bases, with 16 bases between. CDR3 length equals 13 residues. Germline CDR1 LNHDA, CDR2 SQIVND (reference sequence). In nucleotides, the CDR3 is TGTGCCTCCCAGGGCCAGGGTGACTATGGCTACACCTTC. Translated: CASQGQGDYGYTF.